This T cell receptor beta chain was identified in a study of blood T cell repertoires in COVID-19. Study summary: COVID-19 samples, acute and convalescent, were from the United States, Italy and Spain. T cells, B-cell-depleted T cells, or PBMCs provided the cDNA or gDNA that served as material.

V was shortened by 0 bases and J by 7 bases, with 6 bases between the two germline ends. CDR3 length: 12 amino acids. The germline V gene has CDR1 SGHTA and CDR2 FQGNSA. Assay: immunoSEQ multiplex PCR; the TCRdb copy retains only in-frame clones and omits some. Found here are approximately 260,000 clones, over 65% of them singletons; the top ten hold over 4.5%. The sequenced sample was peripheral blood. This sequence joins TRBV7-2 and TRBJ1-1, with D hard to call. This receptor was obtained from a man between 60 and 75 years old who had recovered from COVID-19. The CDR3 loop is CASSLAFREAFF. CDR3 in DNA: TGTGCCAGCAGCTTAGCGTTTCGTGAAGCTTTCTTT.